These 18 T cell receptor beta chains originate from one sample sequenced in a study of blood T cells in healthy people across ages. PCR was performed a second time for about 7 to 12 cycles using a sample-barcoded 5' primer and a J-beta primer mix. Each CDR3 protein is one row after TCRdb ran MiXCR on the 5' RACE reads. This repertoire shows around 1,600,000 distinct CDR3 sequences, approximately 43% found once; its top ten account for less than 5%. Sequencing was performed on blood. The receptors originated from a woman aged 18-30 years in good health.

This chain uses TRBV29-1 with TRBJ2-1; TRBD1 aligns across 9 bases. The CDR3 runs 15 residues. Per the germline V gene, CDR1 is SQVTM and CDR2 is ANQGSEA. The J segment lost 6 bases and the V segment lost 4 bases, leaving 10 bases of the junction unmatched. DNA of the CDR3: TGCAGCGTTGGTCGGAGGACAGGGGCTGGCAATGAGCAGTTCTTC. Its translation: CSVGRRTGAGNEQFF.

This clonotype was seen a handful of times. The J gene is TRBJ1-2, the V gene TRBV9; no clear D gene. CDR1 SGDLS and CDR2 YYNGEE come from the germline V gene. This CDR3 comprises 12 residues. The V end lost 5 bases, the J end lost 4 bases, and 9 bases lay between the germline ends. The CDR3 loop reads CASSGLLYGYTF. CDR3 nucleotide sequence: TGTGCCAGCAGTGGACTGCTCTATGGCTACACCTTC.

This clonotype occurred a few times. V is TRBV2 and J is TRBJ2-5; D gene unclear. The V and J ends lost 6 bases and 11 bases respectively, with 22 bases between them. Looked up from germline, CDR1 is SNHLY and CDR2 is FYNNEI. The CDR3 runs 14 residues. The CDR3 DNA follows: TGTGCCAGCAGGATAGACATGAGCCAAAGAGTGCAGTACTTC. The encoded protein is CASRIDMSQRVQYF. Full variable domain (remainder filled in from reference TRBV2 and TRBJ2-5): EPEVTQTPSHQVTQMGQEVILRCVPISNHLYFYWYRQILGQKVEFLVSFYNNEISEKSEIFDDQFSVERPDGSNFTLKIRSTKLEDSAMYFCASRIDMSQRVQYFGPGTRLLVL.

A few counts support this clonotype. The chain uses TRBV2 and TRBJ1-1; D remains ambiguous. Germline V lookup: CDR1 SNHLY, CDR2 FYNNEI. V lost 4 bases and J lost 2, with 8 bases in between. The CDR3 covers 13 residues. DNA of the CDR3: TGTGCCAGCAGTGTACAGCTAAACACTGAAGCTTTCTTT. The encoded protein is CASSVQLNTEAFF.

V gene TRBV11-3 combines with J gene TRBJ2-5; 7 bases are shared with TRBD1. Trimming at V came to 5 bases and at J to 4 bases, leaving 10 bases not matched to a gene. The CDR3 sequence is 15 residues long. CDR1 is SGHNT, CDR2 YENEEA, per germline. In DNA, the CDR3 is TGTGCCAGCAGCCCACGTGCGACAGGGCGAGAGACCCAGTACTTC. This sequence encodes CASSPRATGRETQYF. The variable domain in full, completed from reference TRBV11-3 and TRBJ2-5, reads EAGVVQSPRYKIIEKKQPVAFWCNPISGHNTLYWYLQNLGQGPELLIRYENEEAVDDSQLPKDRFSAERLKGVDSTLKIQPAELGDSAVYLCASSPRATGRETQYFGPGTRLLVL.

Only a few counts were recorded for this clonotype. The V and J genes are TRBV5-1 and TRBJ2-3, with 13 bases aligning to TRBD2. Per the germline V gene, CDR1 is SGHRS and CDR2 is YFSETQ. This CDR3 has 17 residues. V dropped 2 bases and J dropped 2; count of bases not matched to a gene: 5. The CDR3 region has the DNA TGCGCCAGCAGCTTCAGGACTAGCGGGGGAATCACAGATACGCAGTATTTT. Translating gives CASSFRTSGGITDTQYF.

V usage is TRBV29-1 and J usage is TRBJ2-7; 9 bases fit TRBD1. CDR3 size: 17 residues. Germline V CDR1 and CDR2: SQVTM, ANQGSEA. The V and J ends lost 6 bases and 0 bases, in that order; junction bases with no gene match: 15. The CDR3 DNA reads TGCAGCGTAGCCGGGACAGGGTATGCGGGGAGCTCCTACGAGCAGTACTTC. Encoded protein: CSVAGTGYAGSSYEQYF.

This clonotype occurred many times. The chain uses TRBV11-2 and TRBJ1-5; 7 bases are shared with TRBD1. This CDR3 is 14 amino acids long. Losses at the gene ends were 5 bases for V and 6 bases for J; bases not matched to a gene: 7. Germline values: CDR1 SGHAT, CDR2 FQNNGV. This CDR3 reads CASSLDRAAQPQHF. The CDR3 DNA follows: TGTGCCAGCAGCCTCGACAGGGCGGCTCAGCCCCAGCATTTT.

A word on this clonotype: The CDR3 end shows no conserved phenylalanine or tryptophan, and so a read error is likely. V gene TRBV7-2 combines with J gene TRBJ2-3; 8 bases are a match to TRBD1. This CDR3 is built from 15 residues. The germline V gene has CDR1 SGHTA and CDR2 FQGNSA. V was pared by 7 bases and J by 1 base, with 7 bases of the junction left unmatched. The CDR3 here is CASINYRGGTDTQYL. CDR3 DNA sequence: TGTGCCAGCATTAATTACAGGGGGGGCACAGATACGCAGTATTTG.

This clonotype has a count of ten or more. A read error is possible here, since a much larger clone lies one base away. This sequence joins TRBV27 and TRBJ1-2; D gene uncertain. Germline CDR1 reads MNHEY; CDR2 reads SMNVEV (reference sequence). CDR3 size: 14 residues. CDR3: CASSVSLSGYGYTF. CDR3 nucleotides: TGTGCCAGCAGTGTATCGTTGTCGGGCTATGGCTACACCTTC.

This clonotype was detected ten times or more. The chain carries TRBV4-2 and TRBJ2-1; 8 bases agree with TRBD2. The germline V gene has CDR1 LGHNA and CDR2 YNFKEQ. The CDR3 runs to 15 residues. J was trimmed by 8 bases and V by 1 base; bases with no gene match: 7. The DNA of the CDR3 is TGTGCCAGCAGCCAAGCCCAGCGGGAGTGGTATGAGCAGTTCTTC. Its protein is CASSQAQREWYEQFF.

V usage is TRBV4-2 and J usage is TRBJ2-1; the match to TRBD2 covers 7 bases. Germline trimming cut 7 bases from V and 5 bases from J; bases unmatched to any gene: 5. Germline lookup yields CDR1 LGHNA and CDR2 YNFKEQ. CDR3 length: 13 amino acids. The CDR3 is CASTGGFNNEQFF. CDR3 in DNA: TGTGCCAGCACCGGGGGGTTCAACAATGAGCAGTTCTTC.

This clonotype has more than one count but fewer than ten. V gene TRBV29-1 combines with J gene TRBJ1-1; TRBD1 agrees at 8 bases. Germline assignment: CDR1 SQVTM and CDR2 ANQGSEA. With V trimmed by 5 bases and J by 1 base, 9 bases remained unmatched. This CDR3 is built from 15 residues. The CDR3 region is CSVPGRQGQNTEAFF. The CDR3 DNA follows: TGCAGCGTTCCCGGGAGACAGGGGCAGAACACTGAAGCTTTCTTT.

The chain is built from TRBV4-2 and TRBJ2-3, with 12 bases matching TRBD2. Germline V gene data show CDR1 as LGHNA and CDR2 as YNFKEQ. V was pared by 4 bases and J by 2 bases, with 4 bases of the junction left unmatched. CDR3 length: 16 residues. Here the CDR3 reads CASSRGLAGPTDTQYF. DNA for the CDR3: TGTGCCAGCAGCCGCGGACTAGCGGGACCCACAGATACGCAGTATTTT.

This clonotype was found once. The genes are TRBV10-3 and TRBJ1-5, with 8 positions matching TRBD1. The CDR3 sequence is 16 residues long. With V trimmed by 3 bases and J by 7 bases, 11 bases remained unmatched. Germline-derived CDR1 and CDR2 are ENHRY and SYGVKD. The CDR3 sequence: CAISEPHRGVGQPQHF. As DNA, the CDR3 is TGTGCCATCAGTGAACCCCACAGGGGGGTAGGACAGCCCCAGCATTTT.

This clonotype was counted only a few times. The chain recombines TRBV12-3 or TRBV12-4 with TRBJ2-1; weak D call: TRBD1 (6 bases). The CDR3 spans 13 residues. With 2 bases removed from V and 10 bases from J, the gap between germline ends came to 12 bases. The CDR3 nucleotides are TGTGCCAGCAGTTTAAGGGGGTCCGGGGAGCAGTTCTTC. Translating it yields CASSLRGSGEQFF.

The gene calls are TRBV20-1 and TRBJ2-5; D gene ambiguous. Trimming removed 3 bases from V and 4 bases from J, with 6 bases in between. Germline V lookup: CDR1 DFQATT, CDR2 SNEGSKA (reference sequence). This CDR3 region has 11 residues. CDR3 loop: CSASRLETQYF. CDR3 nucleotide sequence: TGCAGTGCTAGTCGTTTAGAGACCCAGTACTTC.

The chain links TRBV7-2 to TRBJ2-7; D is unresolved. CDR3 length: 12 amino acids. Germline loops: CDR1 SGHTA, CDR2 FQGNSA. V lost 4 bases to trimming and J lost 7 bases, with 11 bases between them. CDR3 DNA sequence: TGTGCCAGCAGCTCCAGACTTACTGAGCAGTACTTC. It translates to CASSSRLTEQYF.